Listed below are T cell receptor beta chains from one sample, sequenced in a study of identical twins. From the 5' RACE reads, TCRdb called clonotypes with MiXCR, one entry per CDR3 protein. The data show some 560,000 distinct CDR3 sequences, roughly 9.5% seen once. These sequences were also reported in another study, on yellow fever vaccine responses in identical twins.

Sequencing was performed on PBMCs. These receptors were obtained from a young woman in good health. The CDR3 runs from the conserved cysteine through the conserved F or W. Each record gives: J gene, D gene, V gene, clone size, CDR3 protein, CDR3 DNA. A D gene is named only where the DNA matches it firmly. A clone size is listed for some rows: how often the clone was seen (once, few, many), or a class if it is expanded.

J gene: TRBJ2-7; D gene: -; V gene: TRBV14; clone size: many; CDR3 protein: CASSLRHHYEQYF; CDR3 DNA: TGTGCCAGCAGCCTTAGACACCACTACGAGCAGTACTTC
J gene: TRBJ2-2; D gene: -; V gene: TRBV29-1; clone size: many; CDR3 protein: CSVPRHTGELFF; CDR3 DNA: TGCAGCGTTCCCCGGCATACCGGGGAGCTGTTTTTT
J gene: TRBJ2-4; D gene: TRBD2; V gene: TRBV13; clone size: -; CDR3 protein: CASSLTSGHEQYF; CDR3 DNA: TGTGCCAGCAGCTTGACTAGCGGCCACGAACAGTACTTC
J gene: TRBJ2-7; D gene: -; V gene: TRBV7-9; clone size: many; CDR3 protein: CASSLGWEWEQYF; CDR3 DNA: TGTGCCAGCAGCTTAGGTTGGGAATGGGAGCAGTACTTC
J gene: TRBJ2-3; D gene: TRBD2; V gene: TRBV19; clone size: few; CDR3 protein: CASSILAGGYTDTQYF; CDR3 DNA: TGTGCCAGTAGTATATTAGCGGGAGGGTACACAGATACGCAGTATTTT
J gene: TRBJ2-5; D gene: -; V gene: TRBV30; clone size: -; CDR3 protein: CAWSNPRWGVEETQYF; CDR3 DNA: TGTGCCTGGAGTAACCCAAGGTGGGGGGTCGAAGAGACCCAGTACTTC
J gene: TRBJ2-5; D gene: TRBD2; V gene: TRBV20-1; clone size: few; CDR3 protein: CSARAGTSGETLETQYF; CDR3 DNA: TGCAGTGCTAGAGCCGGGACTAGCGGGGAAACGCTAGAGACCCAGTACTTC
J gene: TRBJ1-1; D gene: -; V gene: TRBV7-2; clone size: many; CDR3 protein: CASSLARYTEAFF; CDR3 DNA: TGTGCCAGCAGCTTAGCAAGGTACACTGAAGCTTTCTTT
J gene: TRBJ2-2; D gene: -; V gene: TRBV20-1; clone size: many; CDR3 protein: CSASGLNTGELFF; CDR3 DNA: TGCAGTGCTAGCGGGCTGAACACCGGGGAGCTGTTTTTT
J gene: TRBJ2-7; D gene: -; V gene: TRBV11-2; clone size: few; CDR3 protein: CASSSRTVDSYEQYF; CDR3 DNA: TGTGCCAGCAGCTCTAGGACAGTTGACTCCTACGAGCAGTACTTC
J gene: TRBJ2-7; D gene: TRBD1; V gene: TRBV5-1; clone size: -; CDR3 protein: CASNGQGSYEQYF; CDR3 DNA: TGCGCCAGCAACGGACAGGGGTCCTACGAGCAGTACTTC
J gene: TRBJ2-5; D gene: -; V gene: TRBV6-6; clone size: few; CDR3 protein: CASTPGGRTQYF; CDR3 DNA: TGTGCCAGCACCCCAGGGGGGCGGACCCAGTACTTC
J gene: TRBJ1-4; D gene: -; V gene: TRBV20-1; clone size: few; CDR3 protein: CSVLPHEKLFF; CDR3 DNA: TGCAGTGTTCTACCCCATGAAAAACTGTTTTTT
J gene: TRBJ1-4; D gene: TRBD1; V gene: TRBV18; clone size: few; CDR3 protein: CASSLRDRRNEKLFF; CDR3 DNA: TGTGCCAGCTCACTACGGGACAGGCGAAATGAAAAACTGTTTTTT